These T cell receptor beta chains were read from a single sample in a study of blood T cell repertoires in COVID-19. Repertoires were generated with immunoSEQ multiplex PCR, while TCRdb's copy carries only in-frame clones and drops some. In the table there are more than 200,000 clones, roughly 89% of which are singletons. The specimen sequenced was PBMCs or T cells enriched from blood (not recorded which). The receptors shown here come from a woman in her 30s with acute COVID-19. Both conserved end residues are part of each CDR3. A D gene is named only where the DNA matches it firmly. Part of the rows lack a size; the others show once, few, many or a class for expanded clones.

V: TRBV30
J: TRBJ1-1
D: .
size: .
DNA: TGTGCCTGGACGAGGCAGCCTAACACTGAAGCTTTCTTT
CDR3: CAWTRQPNTEAFF

V: TRBV6-5
J: TRBJ1-6
D: TRBD1
size: .
DNA: TGTGCCAGCACCGGGGGACAGCTCTATAATTCACCCCTCCACTTT
CDR3: CASTGGQLYNSPLHF

V: TRBV18
J: TRBJ2-7
D: .
size: .
DNA: TGTGCCAGCTCACCTCTGAGGGACTACGAGCAGTACTTC
CDR3: CASSPLRDYEQYF

V: TRBV30
J: TRBJ1-1
D: .
size: .
DNA: TGTGCCTGGACTCACAGGGTGAACACTGAAGCTTTCTTT
CDR3: CAWTHRVNTEAFF

V: TRBV3-1/TRBV3-2
J: TRBJ1-4
D: TRBD1
size: .
DNA: TGTGCCAGCAGCCAAACCCGGACAGGGACGGGAAAACTGTTTTTT
CDR3: CASSQTRTGTGKLFF

V: TRBV7-8
J: TRBJ2-7
D: .
size: .
DNA: TGTGCCAGCAGCTTAGAGAGGTCCGAGCAGTACTTC
CDR3: CASSLERSEQYF

V: TRBV28
J: TRBJ1-5
D: .
size: .
DNA: TGTGCCAGCAACCCTGGTGGAGGGAACAATCAGCCCCAGCATTTT
CDR3: CASNPGGGNNQPQHF

V: TRBV2
J: TRBJ1-4
D: TRBD1
size: .
DNA: TGTGCCAGCAGACATAGGACAGGAGCTAATGAAAAACTGTTTTTT
CDR3: CASRHRTGANEKLFF

V: TRBV7-6
J: TRBJ1-3
D: TRBD1
size: .
DNA: TGTGCCAGCAGCCCGAAGGGGCAGGGGGCAAGGAACACCATATATTTT
CDR3: CASSPKGQGARNTIYF

V: TRBV5-1
J: TRBJ1-1
D: .
size: .
DNA: TGCGCCAGCAGCGAGGGGAGGGGAGGAAAGACTGAAGCTTTCTTT
CDR3: CASSEGRGGKTEAFF

V: TRBV19
J: TRBJ2-7
D: .
size: .
DNA: TGTGCCAGTACTCAGGCCCCCGGGACCTACGAGCAGTACTTC
CDR3: CASTQAPGTYEQYF

V: TRBV6-5
J: TRBJ1-2
D: .
size: .
DNA: TGTGCCAGCAGTTACAGAGACAGCCCCAACTATGGCTACACCTTC
CDR3: CASSYRDSPNYGYTF

V: TRBV11-2
J: TRBJ2-2
D: .
size: .
DNA: TGTGCCAGCAGCTATTACAGCACCGGGGAGCTGTTTTTT
CDR3: CASSYYSTGELFF

V: TRBV23-1
J: TRBJ2-7
D: .
size: .
DNA: TGCGCCAGCAGTCAATCCGGGACACATTACGAGCAGTACTTC
CDR3: CASSQSGTHYEQYF

V: TRBV19
J: TRBJ1-1
D: .
size: .
DNA: TGTGCCAGTAGTATGGGCAGCTACACTGAAGCTTTCTTT
CDR3: CASSMGSYTEAFF

V: TRBV19
J: TRBJ1-6
D: TRBD1
size: .
DNA: TGTGCCAGTAGGAACCGGGACAGGGGTCTTTCACCCCTCCACTTT
CDR3: CASRNRDRGLSPLHF

V: TRBV27
J: TRBJ2-6
D: .
size: .
DNA: TGTGCCAGCAGTCAACTCCCCTCTTCTGGGGCCAACGTCCTGACTTTC
CDR3: CASSQLPSSGANVLTF

V: TRBV3-1/TRBV3-2
J: TRBJ1-6
D: .
size: .
DNA: TGTGCCAGCAGCCTGGGGCAGGGGAATTCACCCCTCCACTTT
CDR3: CASSLGQGNSPLHF

V: TRBV6-2/TRBV6-3
J: TRBJ1-4
D: .
size: .
DNA: TGTGCCAGCAGTTATTCCGACAGCTATAATGAAAAACTGTTTTTT
CDR3: CASSYSDSYNEKLFF

V: TRBV30
J: TRBJ2-2
D: .
size: .
DNA: TGTGCCTGGAGTGTGGGGGGCACCGGGGAGCTGTTTTTT
CDR3: CAWSVGGTGELFF

V: TRBV15
J: TRBJ1-3
D: .
size: .
DNA: TGTGCCACCAGCAGAGACAGGGTGGCTGGAAACACCATATATTTT
CDR3: CATSRDRVAGNTIYF

V: TRBV2
J: TRBJ1-2
D: .
size: .
DNA: TGTGCCAGCAGTGCAATCCCCCCCAAATTGACCTTC
CDR3: CASSAIPPKLTF

V: TRBV5-1
J: TRBJ2-1
D: TRBD1
size: .
DNA: TGCGCCAGCAGCTTGGGCGACAGGGGGCTGTATGAGCAGTTCTTC
CDR3: CASSLGDRGLYEQFF

V: TRBV24-1
J: TRBJ2-1
D: TRBD1
size: .
DNA: TGTGCCACCAGGGGGAGCGGGACAGGGGACAATGAGCAGTTCTTC
CDR3: CATRGSGTGDNEQFF

V: TRBV30
J: TRBJ1-1
D: .
size: .
DNA: TGTGCCTGGAGTGTACCGGGGGGGAACACTGAAGCTTTCTTT
CDR3: CAWSVPGGNTEAFF

V: TRBV20-1
J: TRBJ1-1
D: .
size: .
DNA: TGCAGTGCTAGTGGGCCTGAAGCTTTCTTT
CDR3: CSASGPEAFF

V: TRBV7-3
J: TRBJ2-1
D: TRBD1
size: .
DNA: TGTGCCAGCAGCTTTTGGCCAGGGGGCATCAATGAGCAGTTCTTC
CDR3: CASSFWPGGINEQFF

V: TRBV30
J: TRBJ1-2
D: .
size: .
DNA: TGTGCCTGGATTTCTCGAAGGGCGGAGGTCTATGGCTACACCTTC
CDR3: CAWISRRAEVYGYTF

V: TRBV19
J: TRBJ2-3
D: TRBD1
size: once
DNA: TGTGCCAGTTGGGACAGGGGGGGCACAGATACGCAGTATTTT
CDR3: CASWDRGGTDTQYF

V: TRBV19
J: TRBJ2-1
D: TRBD2
size: once
DNA: TGTGCCAGTAGGCCGGGACTACACTACAATGAGCAGTTCTTC
CDR3: CASRPGLHYNEQFF

V: TRBV7-2
J: TRBJ2-7
D: .
size: .
DNA: TGTGCCAGCAGCGTTGGACTAGGGGGGTCCTACGAGCAGTACTTC
CDR3: CASSVGLGGSYEQYF

V: TRBV4-1
J: TRBJ2-1
D: TRBD1
size: few
DNA: TGCGCCAGCAGCCAAAGGACAGGGGAATCCTACAATGAGCAGTTCTTC
CDR3: CASSQRTGESYNEQFF

V: TRBV2
J: TRBJ2-1
D: .
size: .
DNA: TGTGCCAGCTTACAGGGTTACTACAATGAGCAGTTCTTC
CDR3: CASLQGYYNEQFF

V: TRBV5-4
J: TRBJ2-5
D: TRBD2
size: .
DNA: TGTGCCAGCAGCACTGACTTGTTGCGGGGGGGGCAAGAGACCCAGTACTTC
CDR3: CASSTDLLRGGQETQYF

V: TRBV6-5
J: TRBJ1-4
D: TRBD1
size: .
DNA: TGTGCCAGCAGTCGGGACAGTCCAAATGAAAAACTGTTTTTT
CDR3: CASSRDSPNEKLFF

V: TRBV6-2/TRBV6-3
J: TRBJ2-5
D: TRBD2
size: once
DNA: TGTGCCAGCAGTCTAGCGGGGGCGCACCAAGAGACCCAGTACTTC
CDR3: CASSLAGAHQETQYF

V: TRBV28
J: TRBJ1-5
D: TRBD1
size: .
DNA: TGTGCCAGCACCCTCGGGGCAGGGGGCCCTGTTACCCAGCATTTT
CDR3: CASTLGAGGPVTQHF

V: TRBV7-2
J: TRBJ2-5
D: .
size: once
DNA: TGTGCCAGCAGCTTAGAACTATTAGATGAGACCCAGTACTTC
CDR3: CASSLELLDETQYF

V: TRBV18
J: TRBJ1-1
D: .
size: .
DNA: TGTGCCAGCTCCCGGGCGAACGGGGCTGAAGCTTTCTTT
CDR3: CASSRANGAEAFF

V: TRBV7-2
J: TRBJ2-1
D: .
size: .
DNA: TGTGCCAGCAGCTTAGACCGGATTGGAGGGGGCGATGAGCAGTTCTTC
CDR3: CASSLDRIGGGDEQFF

V: TRBV6-5
J: TRBJ1-2
D: TRBD1
size: .
DNA: TGTGCCAGCACCAGACAGGGCGGAGGCTATGGCTACACCTTC
CDR3: CASTRQGGGYGYTF

V: TRBV25-1
J: TRBJ1-1
D: .
size: .
DNA: TGTGCCAGCAGTGACCCGCCAGGGGCGAGGAACACTGAAGCTTTCTTT
CDR3: CASSDPPGARNTEAFF

V: TRBV7-9
J: TRBJ1-4
D: .
size: .
DNA: TGTGCCAGCAGCAGGTTTTGGGAGCTCGGCGCTTTGATGACGATTAATGATGAAAAACTGTTTTTT
CDR3: CASSRFWELGALMTINDEKLFF